The clone carrying this TCR beta chain was counted a few times. V gave up 6 bases and J gave up 8 bases, with 10 bases separating them. Germline V lookup: CDR1 MNHEY, CDR2 SVGAGI. This CDR3 has 11 residues. This entry comes from a study of radiation and T cells in renal cell carcinoma. Study-wide context: Nephrectomy followed 15 Gy stereotactic body radiation by 4 weeks.

Repertoires were generated with immunoSEQ multiplex PCR, while TCRdb's copy carries only in-frame clones and drops some. The sample consists of 100,000 or so clones, roughly 90% of them appearing once. The time point here: baseline pretreatment blood. Treatment in this sample: 15 Gy SBRT to primary tumor, nephrectomy 4 weeks later. Radiation-treated patients gave blood at baseline, week 2 and week 4. This renal cell carcinoma was of the clear cell type. The chain uses TRBV6-5 and TRBJ1-1; TRBD1 might be the D (5 bases). Sequencing used blood, obtained from a patient whose treatment included radiotherapy and nephrectomy. This sequence was found in a man aged 45-65 years with renal cell carcinoma. The CDR3 DNA is TGTGCCAGCAGCCGAGACAGCGAAGCTTTCTTT. The encoded protein is CASSRDSEAFF.